Listed here are 17 T cell receptor beta chains from one sample, sequenced in a study of cytomegalovirus exposure and HLA in healthy donors (dated by TCRdb to 2016 to 2017). Libraries came from the immunoSEQ multiplex PCR assay. For the multiplex PCR, a mixture combining 60 forward primers for TCR Vbeta segments and 13 reverse primers for TCR Jbeta segments was used. TCRdb provides this immuneACCESS table in a form limited to in-frame rearrangements. Some clones are lacking; in checked studies, under half of them reflect an unresolved V gene, and why the rest are absent is not known. Counted in this sample were 110,000 or so clones; approximately 74% of them appeared once. Around 4.3% of the sample is held by the ten biggest clonotypes. Source material: PBMCs. These receptors were taken from a woman aged 40 to 50 in good health and CMV-seropositive.

The rearrangement links TRBV28 to TRBJ1-5, with 8 bases fitting TRBD1. Germline V gene data show CDR1 as MDHEN and CDR2 as SYDVKM. The CDR3 length is 16 residues. The V gene end was trimmed by 2 bases and the J gene end by 6 bases; junction bases not matched to a gene: 9. The CDR3 protein is CASSLERTGLGQPQHF. DNA for the CDR3: TGTGCCAGCAGTTTAGAGCGGACAGGGTTAGGTCAGCCCCAGCATTTT.

This sequence joins TRBV9 and TRBJ1-2; no clear D gene. V lost 7 bases and J 3 bases, leaving 13 bases between the germline ends. This CDR3 is built from 13 residues. The germline V gene has CDR1 SGDLS and CDR2 YYNGEE. CDR3 sequence reads: CASSTAGDYGYTF. CDR3 in DNA: TGTGCCAGCTCCACAGCCGGGGACTATGGCTACACCTTC.

This clone was seen more than once but under ten times. The J gene is TRBJ1-2, the V gene TRBV28, with 7 bases aligning to TRBD1. The CDR3 is made up of 15 amino acids. The germline V gene encodes CDR1 MDHEN and CDR2 SYDVKM. V was pared by 4 bases and J by 7 bases, with 12 bases of the junction left unmatched. The CDR3 sequence is CASSSHGRQGGGYTF. The CDR3 nucleotides read TGTGCCAGCAGTTCCCACGGGCGCCAGGGGGGTGGCTACACCTTC.

The chain's CDR3 is CASSNLRGNEQFF. Here the CDR3 DNA reads TGTGCCAGCAGCAATCTCCGGGGGAATGAGCAGTTCTTC. The chain carries TRBV11-3 and TRBJ2-1, with a weak D call TRBD2 (6 bases). CDR1 is SGHNT, CDR2 YENEEA, per germline. V lost 5 bases and J lost 7, with 12 bases in between. The CDR3 length is 13 residues.

This chain connects TRBV19 to TRBJ2-1; a weak D match, TRBD2 (6 bases). The V gene's germline CDR1 is LNHDA and CDR2 SQIVND (reference sequence). This CDR3 has 13 residues. Trimming left V 4 bases short and J 5 bases short, with 9 bases between. CDR3: CASSSGTNNEQFF. CDR3 coding DNA: TGTGCCAGTAGTAGCGGGACCAACAATGAGCAGTTCTTC.

J is TRBJ2-1 and V is TRBV7-6; D unresolved. The CDR3 runs 12 residues. Germline V gene lookup returns CDR1 SGHVS and CDR2 FNYEAQ. V was clipped by 5 bases and J by 6 bases, with 8 bases between them. The CDR3: CASSLNRNEQFF. The CDR3, as DNA: TGTGCCAGCAGCCTAAACCGCAATGAGCAGTTCTTC. Combining the CDR3 with reference TRBV7-6 and TRBJ2-1 gives the whole variable domain GAGVSQSPRYKVTKRGQDVALRCDPISGHVSLYWYRQALGQGPEFLTYFNYEAQQDKSGLPNDRFSAERPEGSISTLTIQRTEQRDSAMYRCASSLNRNEQFFGPGTRLTVL.

This clone was detected a few times. V usage is TRBV7-9 and J usage is TRBJ2-4; D is possibly TRBD1 (6 bases). Germline CDR1 SEHNR, CDR2 FQNEAQ (reference sequence). The CDR3 loop spans 14 amino acids. V was cut by 3 bases and J by 6 bases, with 12 bases left in between. The CDR3 is CASSFTGQVNIQYF. The CDR3 DNA is TGTGCCAGCAGCTTCACAGGGCAAGTAAACATTCAGTACTTC.

This rearrangement joins TRBV2 to TRBJ2-5, with D perhaps matching TRBD2 (7 bases). Trimming pared 3 bases from V and 2 bases from J, leaving 13 bases between. CDR3 length equals 15 residues. Germline loops: CDR1 SNHLY, CDR2 FYNNEI. CDR3 region: CASSEGGGPQETQYF. In DNA, the CDR3 is TGTGCCAGCAGTGAGGGAGGGGGGCCACAAGAGACCCAGTACTTC. Complete variable domain (other parts from reference TRBV2 and TRBJ2-5): EPEVTQTPSHQVTQMGQEVILRCVPISNHLYFYWYRQILGQKVEFLVSFYNNEISEKSEIFDDQFSVERPDGSNFTLKIRSTKLEDSAMYFCASSEGGGPQETQYFGPGTRLLVL.

The J gene is TRBJ2-3, the V gene TRBV7-6, with TRBD2 matching 9 bases. The CDR3 is 16 residues long. Trimming at V came to 4 bases and at J to 0 bases, leaving 5 bases not matched to a gene. CDR1 and CDR2 from the germline V gene are SGHVS and FNYEAQ. The CDR3 loop is CASSSLAGTSTDTQYF. The DNA for the CDR3 is TGTGCCAGCAGCTCCCTAGCGGGGACTAGCACAGATACGCAGTATTTT.

This chain connects TRBV30 to TRBJ1-1, with D maybe TRBD1 (5 bases). The CDR3 consists of 12 residues. The germline gives CDR1 GTSNPN, CDR2 SVGIG (reference sequence). V gave up 0 bases and J gave up 10 bases, with 12 bases separating them. This chain's CDR3 is CAWSVGRERAFF. Here the CDR3 DNA reads TGTGCCTGGAGTGTGGGCAGGGAAAGAGCTTTCTTT.

This rearrangement joins TRBV7-2 to TRBJ2-5; D possibly corresponds to TRBD2 (6 bases). Germline V gene data show CDR1 as SGHTA and CDR2 as FQGNSA. The CDR3 totals 13 residues. Trimming left V 6 bases short and J 9 bases short, with 17 bases between. The CDR3 is CASRVGGRKAQYF. CDR3 nucleotides: TGTGCCAGCAGAGTCGGGGGTCGGAAGGCCCAGTACTTC.

This clone came up a few times. V and J are TRBV5-1 and TRBJ1-2; 9 nucleotides line up with TRBD1. This CDR3 comprises 15 residues. Unmatched junction bases numbered 12, after V lost 4 bases and J lost 8 bases. CDR1 SGHRS and CDR2 YFSETQ come from the germline V gene. The CDR3 nucleotides are TGCGCCAGCAGCGACCCGGGACAGGGTACCGGCGGCTACACCTTC. Translated: CASSDPGQGTGGYTF.

The genes are TRBV30 and TRBJ2-1; weak D call: TRBD2 (5 bases). V gave up 2 bases and J gave up 0 bases, with 11 bases separating them. The CDR3 extends over 15 amino acids. The germline CDR1 and CDR2 sequences are GTSNPN and SVGIG (reference sequence). This CDR3 is CAWSPKGSSYNEQFF. DNA of the CDR3: TGTGCCTGGAGTCCCAAAGGGAGCTCCTACAATGAGCAGTTCTTC. The whole variable domain, remainder taken from reference TRBV30 and TRBJ2-1, is SQTIHQWPATLVQPVGSPLSLECTVEGTSNPNLYWYRQAAGRGLQLLFYSVGIGQISSEVPQNLSASRPQDRQFILSSKKLLLSDSGFYLCAWSPKGSSYNEQFFGPGTRLTVL.

A remark on this clone: The junction and the germline gene differ at one end; a read error may be behind it. The chain carries TRBV7-7 and TRBJ2-7; 8 bases line up with TRBD1. This CDR3 has 13 residues. CDR1 is SSHAT and CDR2 is FNYEAQ in the germline V gene (reference sequence). CDR3 nucleotides: TGTGCTAGCAGCCTAGACAGGGGTGGCGAGCAGTACTTC. Its translation: CASSLDRGGEQYF.

The chain recombines TRBV11-2 with TRBJ2-5; 10 nucleotides align to TRBD1. The V segment lost 5 bases and the J segment 5 bases; nucleotides outside the gene matches: 8. This CDR3 comprises 15 residues. Germline loops: CDR1 SGHAT, CDR2 FQNNGV. The CDR3: CASSRGDRGGETQYF. CDR3 coding DNA: TGTGCCAGCAGCCGGGGGGACAGGGGAGGGGAGACCCAGTACTTC.

The chain combines TRBV30 with TRBJ2-1, with 7 bases matching TRBD2. CDR1 and CDR2 (germline): GTSNPN, SVGIG (reference sequence). The CDR3 extends over 15 amino acids. Losses at the gene ends were 0 bases for V and 6 bases for J; bases not matched to a gene: 8. The CDR3 loop reads CAWSVSLAVVNEQFF. Here the CDR3 DNA reads TGTGCCTGGAGTGTATCCCTAGCGGTGGTCAATGAGCAGTTCTTC.

The chain employs TRBV15 and TRBJ2-7, with D maybe TRBD1 (5 bases). This CDR3 is built from 15 residues. The V end was cut by 1 base, the J end by 3 bases, with 13 bases between. Germline CDR1 and CDR2: LNHNV and YYDKDF (reference sequence). The CDR3 DNA follows: TGTGCCACCAGCAGAGGTGGACAAGCCGTCTACGAGCAGTACTTC. Amino acids: CATSRGGQAVYEQYF.